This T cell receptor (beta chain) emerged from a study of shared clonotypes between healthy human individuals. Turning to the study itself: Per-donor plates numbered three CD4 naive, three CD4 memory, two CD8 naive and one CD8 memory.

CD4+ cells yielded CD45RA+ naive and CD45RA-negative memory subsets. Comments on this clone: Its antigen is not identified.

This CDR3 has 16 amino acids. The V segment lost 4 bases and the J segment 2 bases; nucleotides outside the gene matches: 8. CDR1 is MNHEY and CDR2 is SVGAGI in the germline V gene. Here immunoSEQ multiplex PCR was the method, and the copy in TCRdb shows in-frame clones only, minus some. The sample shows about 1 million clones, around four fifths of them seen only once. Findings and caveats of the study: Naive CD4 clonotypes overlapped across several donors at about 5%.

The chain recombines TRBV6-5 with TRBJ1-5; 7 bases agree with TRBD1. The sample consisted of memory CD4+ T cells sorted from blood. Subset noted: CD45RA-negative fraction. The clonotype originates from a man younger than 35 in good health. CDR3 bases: TGTGCCAGCAGTTCATCAGGGGGTGGCGGCAATCAGCCCCAGCATTTT. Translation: CASSSSGGGGNQPQHF.